This TCR beta chain was profiled in a study of T cells in Graves' hyperthyroidism and ophthalmopathy. Study outcomes and limitations: Ophthalmopathy was model-predicted a median roughly 6.3 months pre-onset. Blood shared most expanded thyroid clonotypes above 0.001.

Between the trimmed V and J ends, which lost 2 bases and 5 bases, there was a span of 7 bases. The CDR3 is 13 amino acids. Per germline, CDR1 DFQATT and CDR2 SNEGSKA (reference sequence). With respect to this clonotype: Its antigen is not known.

Clinicians diagnosed patients from clinical symptoms, serum thyroxine and TRAb, thyroid ultrasound and orbital computed tomography. Amplification of TCR beta CDR3 regions was performed using RNA transcripts as template. A set of HTBI primers served as the primers for a first-round RT-PCR of the TCR CDR3. TCRdb re-called the multiplex PCR reads with MiXCR, one entry per CDR3 protein. The sample lists 500,000 to 800,000 distinct CDR3 sequences, 45% occurring once. What was sequenced was peripheral blood or thyroid tissue (not recorded which). The receptor's source is an adult man with Graves' disease, either hyperthyroidism or ophthalmopathy (not recorded which). V gene TRBV20-1 combines with J gene TRBJ1-6; D is ambiguous. The CDR3 DNA reads as TGCAGTGCTAGATACGGGAATAATTCACCCCTCCACTTT. It encodes CSARYGNNSPLHF.